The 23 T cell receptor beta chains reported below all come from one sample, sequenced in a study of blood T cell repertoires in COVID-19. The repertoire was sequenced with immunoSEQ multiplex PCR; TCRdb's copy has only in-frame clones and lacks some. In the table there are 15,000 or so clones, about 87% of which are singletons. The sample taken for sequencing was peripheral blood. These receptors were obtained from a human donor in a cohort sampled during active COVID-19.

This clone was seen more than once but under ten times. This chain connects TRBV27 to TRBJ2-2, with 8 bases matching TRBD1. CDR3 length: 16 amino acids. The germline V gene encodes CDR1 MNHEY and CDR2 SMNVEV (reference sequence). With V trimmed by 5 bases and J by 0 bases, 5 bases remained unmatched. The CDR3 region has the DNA TGTGCCAGCAGTCTAAGGGACAGGCCGAACACCGGGGAGCTGTTTTTT. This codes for CASSLRDRPNTGELFF.

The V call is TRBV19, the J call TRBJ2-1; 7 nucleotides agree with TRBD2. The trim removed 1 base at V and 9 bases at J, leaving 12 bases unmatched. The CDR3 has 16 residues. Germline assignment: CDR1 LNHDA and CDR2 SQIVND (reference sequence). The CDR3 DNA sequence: TGTGCCAGTAGTATAGGGCTTGGCGGGAGCTCGTTTGAGCAGTTCTTC. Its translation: CASSIGLGGSSFEQFF.

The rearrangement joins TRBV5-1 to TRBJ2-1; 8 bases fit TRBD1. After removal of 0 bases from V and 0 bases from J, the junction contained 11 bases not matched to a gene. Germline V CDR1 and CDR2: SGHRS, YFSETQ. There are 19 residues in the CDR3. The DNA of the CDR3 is TGCGCCAGCAGCTTGGGTGGACAGGGACCGTTTCGCTCCTACAATGAGCAGTTCTTC. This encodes CASSLGGQGPFRSYNEQFF.

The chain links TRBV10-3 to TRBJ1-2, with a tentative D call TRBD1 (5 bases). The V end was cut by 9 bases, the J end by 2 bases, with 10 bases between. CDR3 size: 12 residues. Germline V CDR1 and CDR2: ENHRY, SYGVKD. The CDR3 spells CAITDRNYGYTF. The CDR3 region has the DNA TGTGCCATAACTGACAGAAACTATGGCTACACCTTC.

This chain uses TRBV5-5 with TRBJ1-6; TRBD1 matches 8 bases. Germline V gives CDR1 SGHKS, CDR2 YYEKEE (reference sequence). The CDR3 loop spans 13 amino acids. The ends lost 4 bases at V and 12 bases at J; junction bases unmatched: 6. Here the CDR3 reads CASSEGTGEPLHF. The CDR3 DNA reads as TGTGCCAGCAGCGAAGGGACAGGTGAACCCCTCCACTTT.

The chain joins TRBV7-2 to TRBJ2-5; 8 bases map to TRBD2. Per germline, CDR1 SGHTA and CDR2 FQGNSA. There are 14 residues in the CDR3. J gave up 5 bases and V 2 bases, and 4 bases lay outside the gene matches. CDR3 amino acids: CASSLTGGSETQYF. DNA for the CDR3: TGTGCCAGCAGCTTAACGGGAGGGTCGGAGACCCAGTACTTC.

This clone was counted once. In DNA, the CDR3 is TGCAGCGTTGAAGATCGGGCTAGCGGGAGCTACGAGCAGTACTTC. This encodes CSVEDRASGSYEQYF. The chain links TRBV29-1 to TRBJ2-7; 10 nucleotides agree with TRBD2. The CDR3 sequence is 15 residues long. The V gene end was trimmed by 0 bases and the J gene end by 3 bases; junction bases not matched to a gene: 5. Germline V gene sequence: CDR1 SQVTM, CDR2 ANQGSEA.

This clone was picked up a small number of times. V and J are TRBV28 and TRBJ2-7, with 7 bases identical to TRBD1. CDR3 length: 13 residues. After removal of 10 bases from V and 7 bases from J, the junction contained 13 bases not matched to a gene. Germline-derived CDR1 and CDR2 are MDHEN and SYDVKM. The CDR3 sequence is CATDRLQGGEQYF. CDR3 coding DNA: TGTGCCACGGACAGGCTCCAAGGTGGGGAGCAGTACTTC.

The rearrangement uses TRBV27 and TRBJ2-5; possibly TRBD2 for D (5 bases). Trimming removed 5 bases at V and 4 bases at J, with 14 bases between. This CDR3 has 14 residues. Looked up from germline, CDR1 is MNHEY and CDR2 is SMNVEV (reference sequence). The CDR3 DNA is TGTGCCAGCAGTCAGGCGGCTAGCAGAGAGACCCAGTACTTC. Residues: CASSQAASRETQYF.

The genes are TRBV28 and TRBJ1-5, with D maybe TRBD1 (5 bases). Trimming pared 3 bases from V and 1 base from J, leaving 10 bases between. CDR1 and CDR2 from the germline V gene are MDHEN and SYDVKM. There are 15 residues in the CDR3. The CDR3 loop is CASSLENRSNQPQHF. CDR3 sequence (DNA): TGTGCCAGCAGTTTGGAGAACAGGAGCAATCAGCCCCAGCATTTT.

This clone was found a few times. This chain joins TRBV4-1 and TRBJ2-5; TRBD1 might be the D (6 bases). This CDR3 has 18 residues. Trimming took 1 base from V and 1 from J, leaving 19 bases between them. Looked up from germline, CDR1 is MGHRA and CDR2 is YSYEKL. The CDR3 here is CASSQGGGGRTVQETQYF. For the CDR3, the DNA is TGCGCCAGCAGCCAAGGAGGTGGCGGACGGACAGTCCAAGAGACCCAGTACTTC.

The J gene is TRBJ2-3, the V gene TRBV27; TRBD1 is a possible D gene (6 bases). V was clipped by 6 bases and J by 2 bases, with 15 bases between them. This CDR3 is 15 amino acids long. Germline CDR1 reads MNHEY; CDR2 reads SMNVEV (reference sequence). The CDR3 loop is CASRPARTVTDTQYF. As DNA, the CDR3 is TGTGCCAGCAGACCGGCCAGGACAGTCACAGATACGCAGTATTTT.

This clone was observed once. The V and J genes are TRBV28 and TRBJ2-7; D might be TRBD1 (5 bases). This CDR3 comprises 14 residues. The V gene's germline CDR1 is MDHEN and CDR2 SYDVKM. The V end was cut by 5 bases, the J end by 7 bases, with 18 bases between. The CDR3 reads CASSTARQGMEQYF. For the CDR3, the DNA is TGTGCCAGCAGTACCGCCCGCCAGGGTATGGAGCAGTACTTC. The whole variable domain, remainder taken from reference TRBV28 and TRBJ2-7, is DVKVTQSSRYLVKRTGEKVFLECVQDMDHENMFWYRQDPGLGLRLIYFSYDVKMKEKGDIPEGYSVSREKKERFSLILESASTNQTSMYLCASSTARQGMEQYFGPGTRLTVT.

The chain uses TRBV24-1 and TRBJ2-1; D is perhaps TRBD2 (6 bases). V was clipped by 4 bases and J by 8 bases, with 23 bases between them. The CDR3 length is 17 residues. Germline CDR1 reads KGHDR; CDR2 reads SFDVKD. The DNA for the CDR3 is TGTGCCACCAGTGACCCCCGCGGAGGGTCTGAAAGGGATGAGCAGTTCTTC. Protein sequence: CATSDPRGGSERDEQFF.

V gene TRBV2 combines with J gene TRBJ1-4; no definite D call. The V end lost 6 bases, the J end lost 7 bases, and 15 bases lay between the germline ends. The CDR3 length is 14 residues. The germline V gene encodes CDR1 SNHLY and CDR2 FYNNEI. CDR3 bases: TGTGCCAGCAGGGGAGACCCGGAGGGTGAAAAACTGTTTTTT. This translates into CASRGDPEGEKLFF.

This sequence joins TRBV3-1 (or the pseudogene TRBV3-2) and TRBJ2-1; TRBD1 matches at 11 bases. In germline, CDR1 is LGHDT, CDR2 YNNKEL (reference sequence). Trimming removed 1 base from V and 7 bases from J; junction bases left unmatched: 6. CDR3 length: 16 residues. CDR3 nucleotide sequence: TGTGCCAGCAGCCAAGCGTACGGACAGGGGGCAAATGAGCAGTTCTTC. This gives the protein CASSQAYGQGANEQFF.

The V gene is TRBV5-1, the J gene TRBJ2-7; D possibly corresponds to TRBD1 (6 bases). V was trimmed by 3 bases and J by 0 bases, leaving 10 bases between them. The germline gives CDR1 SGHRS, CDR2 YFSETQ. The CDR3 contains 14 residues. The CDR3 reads CASSSGTPSYEQYF. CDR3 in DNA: TGCGCCAGCAGCTCCGGGACACCCTCCTACGAGCAGTACTTC.

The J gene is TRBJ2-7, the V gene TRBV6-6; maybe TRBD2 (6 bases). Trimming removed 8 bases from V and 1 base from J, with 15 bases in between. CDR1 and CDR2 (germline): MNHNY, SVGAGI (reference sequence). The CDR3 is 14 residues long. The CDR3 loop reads CASCPRDFSYEQYF. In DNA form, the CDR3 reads TGTGCCAGCTGCCCCCGGGACTTTTCCTACGAGCAGTACTTC.

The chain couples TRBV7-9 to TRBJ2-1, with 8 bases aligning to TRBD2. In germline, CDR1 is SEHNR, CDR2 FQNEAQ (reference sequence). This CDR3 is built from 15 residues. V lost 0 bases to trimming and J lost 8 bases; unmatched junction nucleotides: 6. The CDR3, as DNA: TGTGCCAGCAGCTTAGCAGCGGGAGCGGTCGATGAGCAGTTCTTC. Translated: CASSLAAGAVDEQFF.

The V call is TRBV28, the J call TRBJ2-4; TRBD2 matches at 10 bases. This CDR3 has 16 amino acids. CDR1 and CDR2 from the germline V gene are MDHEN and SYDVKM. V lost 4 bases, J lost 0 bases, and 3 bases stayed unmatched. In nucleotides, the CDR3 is TGTGCCAGCAGTTCAGCGGGAGGGGTAGCCAAAAACATTCAGTACTTC. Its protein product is CASSSAGGVAKNIQYF. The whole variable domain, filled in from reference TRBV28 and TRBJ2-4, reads DVKVTQSSRYLVKRTGEKVFLECVQDMDHENMFWYRQDPGLGLRLIYFSYDVKMKEKGDIPEGYSVSREKKERFSLILESASTNQTSMYLCASSSAGGVAKNIQYFGAGTRLSVL.

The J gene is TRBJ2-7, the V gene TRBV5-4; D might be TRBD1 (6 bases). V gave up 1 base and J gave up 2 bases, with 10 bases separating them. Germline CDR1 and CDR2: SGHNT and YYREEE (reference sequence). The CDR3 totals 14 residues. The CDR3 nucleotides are TGTGCCAGCAGCTTGCCCGGGACAACCTACGAGCAGTACTTC. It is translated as CASSLPGTTYEQYF.

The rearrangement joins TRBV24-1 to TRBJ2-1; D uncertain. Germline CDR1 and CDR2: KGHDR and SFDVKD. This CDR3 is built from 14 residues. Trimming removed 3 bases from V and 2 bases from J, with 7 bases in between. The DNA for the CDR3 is TGTGCCACCAGTGATCTCCCCCCCTACAATGAGCAGTTCTTC. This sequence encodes CATSDLPPYNEQFF.

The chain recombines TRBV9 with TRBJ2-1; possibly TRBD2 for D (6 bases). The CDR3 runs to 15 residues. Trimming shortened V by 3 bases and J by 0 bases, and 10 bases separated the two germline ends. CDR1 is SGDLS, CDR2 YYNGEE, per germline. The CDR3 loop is CASSGGLDSYNEQFF. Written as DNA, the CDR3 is TGTGCCAGCAGCGGGGGACTCGACTCCTACAATGAGCAGTTCTTC.